These T cell receptor beta chains were read from a single sample in a study of cytotoxic CD8 clonotypes in ibrutinib-treated CLL. TCRdb keeps only in-frame clones here, not all; method: immunoSEQ multiplex PCR. The sample yields approximately 47,000 clones, about 69% seen once. The sample consisted of PBMCs, taken after 24 months of ibrutinib treatment. The receptors here all came from a human donor with chronic lymphocytic leukemia. Both conserved end residues are part of each CDR3. Some rows have no size entry. The others give once, few or many, or a class for an expanded clone.

clone_size	v_call	j_call	cdr3_aa
.	TRBV6-1	TRBJ2-1	CASLDLSSYNEQFF
few	TRBV6-6	TRBJ2-7	CGTSIGYEQYF
.	TRBV30	TRBJ2-7	CAWQPGQGTYEQYF
.	TRBV9	TRBJ2-3	CASSVATAGRTDTQYF
.	TRBV10-3	TRBJ1-3	CASDRGLGNTIYF
few	TRBV29-1	TRBJ2-5	CSVTGGKETQYF
once	TRBV7-3	TRBJ2-3	CASSLIGAGRTDTQYF
many	TRBV7-2	TRBJ2-3	CASSLVSGTSTDTQYF
large	TRBV16	TRBJ1-3	CASSQGRDDSGNTIYF
.	TRBV27	TRBJ1-3	CASRGMAQSSGNTIYF
.	TRBV25-1	TRBJ2-7	CASGGNSYEQYF
.	TRBV2	TRBJ2-3	CASRSEGGGTDTQYF
few	TRBV7-9	TRBJ2-7	CASSLTPSGTGNYEQYF
.	TRBV11-2	TRBJ2-2	CASSLAGGGELFF
once	TRBV30	TRBJ1-3	CAWSGDFSGNTIYF
.	TRBV30	TRBJ2-7	CAWSVPGPSFSYEQYF
.	TRBV6-6	TRBJ1-5	CASSTGRSNQPQHF
.	TRBV19	TRBJ1-2	CASSIDILYGYTF
.	TRBV2	TRBJ2-3	CASSAADTQYF
.	TRBV2	TRBJ2-2	CASSGSGSRNTGELFF
.	TRBV27	TRBJ1-1	CASSLGGVNTEAFF
.	TRBV20-1	TRBJ2-7	CSGDSVYEQYF
.	TRBV18	TRBJ2-7	CASSPIGWYEQYF
.	TRBV6-1	TRBJ1-5	CASSSGWDNQPQHF
.	TRBV9	TRBJ1-4	CASSVAVGTVNEKLFF
.	TRBV5-1	TRBJ2-1	CASWQGLAGKEQFF
.	TRBV6-6	TRBJ1-6	CASSYFGQGGSPLHF
.	TRBV7-9	TRBJ2-3	CASSSFPGQGVDHQYF
.	TRBV5-1	TRBJ2-3	CASSFLSDTQYF
.	TRBV5-1	TRBJ2-3	CASSHTSGMADTQYF
few	TRBV27	TRBJ1-5	CASSFVSNQPQHF
few	TRBV18	TRBJ2-5	CASSLLFPGGALQETQYF
many	TRBV10-3	TRBJ1-6	CAISGDSYNSPLHF
few	TRBV6-5	TRBJ1-2	CASSYRETGPYGYTF
.	TRBV7-3	TRBJ1-1	CASSLTTGSTEAFF
.	TRBV11-1	TRBJ2-3	CASSPLGSRGTDTQYF
.	TRBV9	TRBJ1-2	CASSAGASTNYGYTF
.	TRBV7-2	TRBJ2-5	CASSSSPGSRETQYF
.	TRBV10-3	TRBJ1-1	CAVTSQGDNTEAFF
.	TRBV9	TRBJ2-7	CASSVGGQNYEQYF
once	TRBV7-9	TRBJ1-6	CASSLDLGPHLFHNSPLHF
.	TRBV18	TRBJ2-2	CASSPGDRPSGGTGELFF
.	TRBV19	TRBJ1-1	CASSPYRGNTEAFF
few	TRBV6-5	TRBJ1-5	CASSYTSVEGNQPQHF
.	TRBV10-3	TRBJ2-3	CATGQAGEFTDTQYF
.	TRBV2	TRBJ1-4	CASNQRGFEGDEKLFF
.	TRBV27	TRBJ1-2	CASSSARAGGLYGYTF
.	TRBV2	TRBJ2-5	CAGDRETQYF
.	TRBV14	TRBJ1-3	CASSPYTNTIYF
.	TRBV7-2	TRBJ2-3	CASSFFRGGSTPDTQYF
.	TRBV19	TRBJ2-7	CASSIGSGSEQYF
few	TRBV5-1	TRBJ1-2	CASSLRRRGDGYTF
.	TRBV13	TRBJ2-5	CASSLVGHQETQYF